Listed below are T cell receptor beta chains from one sample, sequenced in a study of cytomegalovirus exposure and HLA in healthy donors. The data were produced by immunoSEQ multiplex PCR, yet TCRdb's version contains in-frame clones alone and is incomplete. There are approximately 180,000 clones in the sample; roughly 68% occur only once, and approximately 1.8% lies in the top ten. Sequencing was carried out using PBMCs. Receptors originate from a young woman in good health and CMV-seronegative. The CDR3 runs from the conserved cysteine through the conserved F or W. Fields, in order: V gene, clone size, J gene, D gene, CDR3 DNA, CDR3 protein. The D gene is left open where the match is weak. Expanded clones are given a class, and other clones once, few, many or no size at all.

>TRBV11-2|.|TRBJ1-3|TRBD1
TGTGCCAGCAGCTTCCTAACAGGGGTTGGAAACACCATATATTTT
CASSFLTGVGNTIYF
>TRBV7-8|.|TRBJ2-7|TRBD2
TGTGCCAGCAGCCTGAACGCGGGGGGGCGCAACGAGCAGTACTTC
CASSLNAGGRNEQYF
>TRBV2|.|TRBJ1-1|.
TGTGCCAGACAACGACACAAGGACAGCTCCACGAACACTGAAGCTTTCTTT
CARQRHKDSSTNTEAFF
>TRBV5-1|.|TRBJ1-3|TRBD1
TGCGCCAGCAGCGCGGACAGGGGGTATGGAAACACCATATATTTT
CASSADRGYGNTIYF
>TRBV6-1|few|TRBJ1-3|TRBD1
TGTGCCAGCAGGACTGGACAGGGCTCTGGAAACACCATATATTTT
CASRTGQGSGNTIYF
>TRBV25-1|.|TRBJ1-4|.
TGTGCCAGCAGTGAAATAGGGAGCGCAAATGAAAAACTGTTTTTT
CASSEIGSANEKLFF
>TRBV19|few|TRBJ2-7|TRBD1
TGTGCCAGTAGTATTGGGACAGGGTCCTCCTACGAGCAGTACTTC
CASSIGTGSSYEQYF
>TRBV5-4|few|TRBJ2-5|.
TGTGCCAGCAGCCACCAGGGTAGAGAGACCCAGTACTTC
CASSHQGRETQYF
>TRBV12-5|.|TRBJ2-1|TRBD2
TGTGCTAGTGGTACTACACGGGGGAGGGACAATGAGCAGTTCTTC
CASGTTRGRDNEQFF
>TRBV10-2|.|TRBJ1-5|.
TGCGCCAGCAGCTCTGCGGGTGGCAATCAGCCCCAGCATTTT
CASSSAGGNQPQHF
>TRBV5-4|.|TRBJ1-1|TRBD1
TGTGCCAGCAGCTCACTGGGACAGGGGGATCTCACTGAAGCTTTCTTT
CASSSLGQGDLTEAFF
>TRBV9|few|TRBJ2-5|.
TGTGCCAGCAGCGCTGGGACATTAATACAAGAGACCCAGTACTTC
CASSAGTLIQETQYF
>TRBV9|.|TRBJ2-3|TRBD1
TGTGCCAGCAGCCTAACAGGGGCATCAGATACGCAGTATTTT
CASSLTGASDTQYF
>TRBV4-1|.|TRBJ2-3|TRBD1
TGCGCCAGCAGCCAGAGACAGGGAAACACAGATACGCAGTATTTT
CASSQRQGNTDTQYF
>TRBV5-1|.|TRBJ2-7|.
TGCGCCAGCAGCTTGGGCGGCAGCTCCTACGAGCAGTACTTC
CASSLGGSSYEQYF
>TRBV2|few|TRBJ1-5|.
TGTGCCAGCAGGCGGGTGGGGAACCAGCCCCAGCATTTT
CASRRVGNQPQHF
>TRBV4-1|.|TRBJ1-2|TRBD1
TGCGCCAGCAGCCAGACGGGACAGTTATACAACTATGGCTACACCTTC
CASSQTGQLYNYGYTF
>TRBV7-3|.|TRBJ2-3|.
TGTGCCAGCAGCTTAAATGGGCAGGGTCTTAATACGCAGTATTTT
CASSLNGQGLNTQYF
>TRBV7-9|.|TRBJ2-5|TRBD2
TGTTCCAGCAGCTTACGGACTAGCGGGAGGACAGCGTACCAAGAGACCCAGTACTTC
CSSSLRTSGRTAYQETQYF
>TRBV5-6|few|TRBJ2-5|.
TGTGCCAGCAGCCTGACAGGAACCCAAGAGACCCAGTACTTC
CASSLTGTQETQYF
>TRBV5-4|once|TRBJ2-1|.
TGTGCCAGCAGCTACTCCTGGCCGAGGGCTAATGAGCAGTTCTTC
CASSYSWPRANEQFF
>TRBV4-3|.|TRBJ2-3|TRBD2
TGCGCCAGCAGCCCGGCGGGAGGGCCCGGAGATACGCAGTATTTT
CASSPAGGPGDTQYF
>TRBV9|.|TRBJ1-1|.
TGTGCCAGCAGCGTGGCGGTTCCCGGCGAAGCTTTCTTT
CASSVAVPGEAFF
>TRBV13|.|TRBJ2-7|.
TGTGCCAGCAGCCAAAATCCCTCCTACGAGCAGTACTTC
CASSQNPSYEQYF
>TRBV19|few|TRBJ2-1|TRBD2
TGTGCCAGTAGTCCCCGGGGGGGCCCCCTCAATGAGCAGTTCTTC
CASSPRGGPLNEQFF
>TRBV6-5|few|TRBJ1-2|.
TGTGCCAGCAGGCTACAGGTTGTGGGGGGATATGGCTACACCTTC
CASRLQVVGGYGYTF
>TRBV10-3|.|TRBJ2-3|.
TGTGCCATCAGTGAGCCGAACGGTCTAGTAAGCACAGATACGCAGTATTTT
CAISEPNGLVSTDTQYF
>TRBV4-1|few|TRBJ2-1|TRBD2
TGCGCCAGCAGCCAAGTCGCGGGGGTGGTGGAGCAGTTCTTC
CASSQVAGVVEQFF
>TRBV7-3|.|TRBJ2-2|.
TGTGCCAGCAGCTTAAGACAGGCGGCGAACACCGGGGAGCTGTTTTTT
CASSLRQAANTGELFF
>TRBV2|.|TRBJ2-3|TRBD2
TGTGCCAGCAGTGAACTTAGCGGGCGGACAGATACGCAGTATTTT
CASSELSGRTDTQYF
>TRBV6-1|.|TRBJ1-1|.
TGTGCCAGCTCCCGGGACACTACTGAAGCTTTCTTT
CASSRDTTEAFF
>TRBV19|.|TRBJ2-1|TRBD2
TGTGCCAGCACCGAGACGGGAGGGCTCTCCTACAATGAGCAGTTCTTC
CASTETGGLSYNEQFF
>TRBV6-4|.|TRBJ2-2|TRBD2
TGTGCCAGTCCGACTAGCGGGAGGGCGCACACCGGGGAGCTGTTTTTT
CASPTSGRAHTGELFF
>TRBV7-8|.|TRBJ2-5|.
TGTGCCAGCAGCTGGGCCAGACAAGAGACCCAGTACTTC
CASSWARQETQYF
>TRBV9|.|TRBJ1-1|.
TGTGCCAGCAGCGTAAGCCAGAACACTGAAGCTTTCTTT
CASSVSQNTEAFF
>TRBV19|.|TRBJ1-6|.
TGTGCCAGTAGTGGGGGCCACTCTGGCAATTCACCCCTCCACTTT
CASSGGHSGNSPLHF
>TRBV7-6|.|TRBJ2-7|.
TGTGCCAGCAGCCTACTCGGGTCCTACGAGCAGTACTTC
CASSLLGSYEQYF
>TRBV12-5|.|TRBJ2-7|.
TGTGCTAGTGGTTTGAGCCCCCAAGCTACCTACGAGCAGTACTTC
CASGLSPQATYEQYF
>TRBV9|.|TRBJ2-2|.
TGTGCCAGCAGCGTAGTGGGGGCCCGTTCGCCCCGTTCGCCGAACACCGGGGAGCTGTTTTTT
CASSVVGARSPRSPNTGELFF
>TRBV9|once|TRBJ2-3|.
TGTGCCAGCAGCGTCGCCCAAGCAAGTTATCCGGGATGGGCAGATACGCAGTATTTT
CASSVAQASYPGWADTQYF
>TRBV4-3|.|TRBJ2-6|.
TGCGCCAGCAGCCAAGATTTATATCGGGACATCTCTGGGGCCAACGTCCTGACTTTC
CASSQDLYRDISGANVLTF
>TRBV25-1|.|TRBJ1-2|TRBD1
TGTGCCAGCAGTCCCGGGACAGGGTATGGCTACACCTTC
CASSPGTGYGYTF
>TRBV5-5|.|TRBJ2-7|.
TGTGCCAGCAGCCTCCCGGGAAACTACGAGCAGTACTTC
CASSLPGNYEQYF
>TRBV7-3|.|TRBJ1-1|.
TGTGCCAGCAGCCCCCAGTTGAACACTGAAGCTTTCTTT
CASSPQLNTEAFF
>TRBV7-9|few|TRBJ1-1|TRBD1
TGTGCCAGCAGCTTAGTGGGACAGGGGAACACTGAAGCTTTCTTT
CASSLVGQGNTEAFF
>TRBV6-6|few|TRBJ2-1|TRBD1
TGTGCCAGCAGTAATTCCGGGACAGGGAACTACAATGAGCAGTTCTTC
CASSNSGTGNYNEQFF
>TRBV4-2|.|TRBJ2-1|TRBD2
TGTGCCAGCAGCCGCCTTGGGGCTAGCGGGGATAGCTCCTACAATGAGCAGTTCTTC
CASSRLGASGDSSYNEQFF
>TRBV6-5|.|TRBJ2-1|TRBD1
TGTGCCAGCAGTCTCGGACAGGGCTCCTACAATGAGCAGTTCTTC
CASSLGQGSYNEQFF
>TRBV5-6|.|TRBJ1-2|.
TGTGCCAGCAGCTTGGGGTCGGGGAAGGGCTATGGCTACACCTTC
CASSLGSGKGYGYTF
>TRBV9|.|TRBJ1-6|.
TGTGCCAGCAGCGCGAGCTCCTATAATTCACCCCTCCACTTT
CASSASSYNSPLHF
>TRBV29-1|.|TRBJ2-2|TRBD2
TGCAGCGTCGGCCTCTGGGGGGGGACTAGCGGGAACACCGGGGAGCTGTTTTTT
CSVGLWGGTSGNTGELFF
>TRBV5-6|.|TRBJ2-5|TRBD1
TGTGCCAGCAGCTTGGGGGGCCGGACAGGGGGACAGGAGACCCAGTACTTC
CASSLGGRTGGQETQYF
>TRBV27|few|TRBJ2-3|.
TGTGCCAGCAGTTTCGGACTCGACACAGATACGCAGTATTTT
CASSFGLDTDTQYF